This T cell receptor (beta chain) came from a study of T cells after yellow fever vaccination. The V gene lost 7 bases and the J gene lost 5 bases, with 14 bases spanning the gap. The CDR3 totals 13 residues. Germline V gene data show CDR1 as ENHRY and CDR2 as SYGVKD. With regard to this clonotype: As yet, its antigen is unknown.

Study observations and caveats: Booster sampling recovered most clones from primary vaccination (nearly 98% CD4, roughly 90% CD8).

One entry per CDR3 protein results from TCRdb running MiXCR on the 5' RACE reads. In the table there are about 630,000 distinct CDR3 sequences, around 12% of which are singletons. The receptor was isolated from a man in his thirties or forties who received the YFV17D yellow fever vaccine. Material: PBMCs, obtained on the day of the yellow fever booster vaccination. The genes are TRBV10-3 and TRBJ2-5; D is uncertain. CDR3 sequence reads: CAIKYEAEETQYF. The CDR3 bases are TGTGCCATCAAATACGAGGCCGAGGAGACCCAGTACTTC.